These 9 T cell receptor beta chains came from one sample sequenced in a study of beta chain features in type 1 diabetes (dated by TCRdb to 2016 to 2018). General findings and caveats noted by the study authors: Type 1 diabetes patients showed a moderate but significant shortening of TCRB CDR3 length in all four CD4+ subsets.

These receptors' antigens are unknown. Library preparation employed the immunoSEQ multiplex PCR assay. All of the isolated RNA was reverse transcribed with the High Capacity cDNA Reverse Transcription Kit, so expressed TCRB transcripts were sequenced. TCRdb obtained this table from immuneACCESS and retained in-frame rearrangements with V and J assigned. These tables miss some clones; where compared with another copy, unresolved V genes account for less than half of the shortfall, and the remainder is unexplained. In this sample the table shows over 600,000 clones, 12% of which occur a single time. More than 0.1% of the sample is in the top ten clones. The sequenced sample consisted of naive CD4+ T cells from blood. According to the study, the label for this sample's cell subset or site signals: true naive CD4+ T cells. The receptors were gathered from a man aged 30 to 45 with type 1 diabetes.

This clone turned up a few times. The chain combines TRBV5-1 with TRBJ1-1; possible D gene TRBD1, 6 bases. V was shortened by 5 bases and J by 4 bases, with 15 bases between the two germline ends. The CDR3 consists of 14 residues. Germline values: CDR1 SGHRS, CDR2 YFSETQ. The DNA of the CDR3 is TGCGCCAGCAGGGCTGGGGGCGCGGGCACTGAAGCTTTCTTT. Encoded protein: CASRAGGAGTEAFF.

This sequence joins TRBV30 and TRBJ1-2; D unclear. Germline lookup yields CDR1 GTSNPN and CDR2 SVGIG (reference sequence). The germline V and J ends were trimmed by 1 base and 4 bases, with 16 bases remaining between them. The CDR3 sequence is 15 residues long. This chain's CDR3 is CAWSGSRTQSYGYTF. CDR3 in DNA: TGTGCCTGGAGTGGTTCACGGACGCAGTCCTATGGCTACACCTTC.

As regards this clone: This sample also contains other DNA sequences that code for the same CDR3. This rearrangement joins TRBV5-1 to TRBJ2-1; 7 positions match TRBD1. The ends lost 2 bases at V and 1 base at J; junction bases unmatched: 3. In germline, CDR1 is SGHRS, CDR2 YFSETQ. This CDR3 is 15 amino acids long. CDR3 loop: CASSLQGSSYNEQFF. DNA for the CDR3: TGCGCCAGCAGCTTACAGGGGTCTTCCTACAATGAGCAGTTCTTC.

Comment on this clone: Distinct nucleotide sequences in the sample also encode this CDR3. The gene calls are TRBV25-1 and TRBJ2-6; D call uncertain. Germline V gives CDR1 MGHDK, CDR2 SYGVNS. This CDR3 has 15 amino acids. V shed 3 bases and J shed 0 bases, with 6 bases lying between them. This CDR3 reads CASSETSSGANVLTF. In DNA form, the CDR3 reads TGTGCCAGCAGTGAGACGAGCTCTGGGGCCAACGTCCTGACTTTC. Looking up the rest from reference TRBV25-1 and TRBJ2-6 gives the full variable domain: EADIYQTPRYLVIGTGKKITLECSQTMGHDKMYWYQQDPGMELHLIHYSYGVNSTEKGDLSSESTVSRIRTEHFPLTLESARPSHTSQYLCASSETSSGANVLTFGAGSRLTVL.

The chain carries TRBV5-4 and TRBJ1-5; tentatively, D is TRBD1 (5 bases). CDR3 length equals 17 residues. V lost 2 bases and J 6 bases, leaving 21 bases between the germline ends. Germline V gene sequence: CDR1 SGHNT, CDR2 YYREEE (reference sequence). The CDR3 DNA reads as TGTGCCAGCAGCTTCGGGGGTCTGGCGGGTATGATTCAGCCCCAGCATTTT. This encodes CASSFGGLAGMIQPQHF.

CDR3 DNA: TGTGCCAGCAGCTTTTCTATCGGGGGCTCTAACTATGGCTACACCTTC. The encoded protein is CASSFSIGGSNYGYTF. The chain joins TRBV7-9 to TRBJ1-2; tentatively, D is TRBD1 (6 bases). CDR3 length: 16 residues. CDR1 is SEHNR and CDR2 is FQNEAQ in the germline V gene (reference sequence). Trimming left V 3 bases short and J 0 bases short, with 14 bases between.

This clone was seen a few times. This chain connects TRBV7-9 to TRBJ2-3; tentatively, D is TRBD1 (6 bases). V dropped 4 bases and J dropped 2 bases, with 25 bases sitting between them. The CDR3 has 19 residues. CDR1 and CDR2 from the germline V gene are SEHNR and FQNEAQ (reference sequence). CDR3 in amino acids: CASSSRGRAPLYPTDTQYF. The CDR3 region has the DNA TGTGCCAGCAGCTCCAGGGGCAGGGCCCCGCTTTACCCCACAGATACGCAGTATTTT.

The chain couples TRBV6-6 to TRBJ2-7; 8 bases line up with TRBD1. V lost 2 bases and J lost 4; bases outside the gene matches: 10. CDR1 is MNHNY and CDR2 is SVGAGI in the germline V gene (reference sequence). This CDR3 has 16 amino acids. CDR3 bases: TGTGCCAGCAGTTACCCGGGGACAGGTGCGGGATACGAGCAGTACTTC. Translating gives CASSYPGTGAGYEQYF.

This clone was picked up a small number of times. V usage is TRBV30 and J usage is TRBJ1-5; D is uncertain. Germline loops: CDR1 GTSNPN, CDR2 SVGIG (reference sequence). The V end lost 2 bases, the J end lost 4 bases, and 9 bases lay between the germline ends. This CDR3 spans 13 amino acids. CDR3: CAWSPHGNQPQHF. The CDR3 DNA follows: TGTGCCTGGAGTCCCCACGGTAATCAGCCCCAGCATTTT.